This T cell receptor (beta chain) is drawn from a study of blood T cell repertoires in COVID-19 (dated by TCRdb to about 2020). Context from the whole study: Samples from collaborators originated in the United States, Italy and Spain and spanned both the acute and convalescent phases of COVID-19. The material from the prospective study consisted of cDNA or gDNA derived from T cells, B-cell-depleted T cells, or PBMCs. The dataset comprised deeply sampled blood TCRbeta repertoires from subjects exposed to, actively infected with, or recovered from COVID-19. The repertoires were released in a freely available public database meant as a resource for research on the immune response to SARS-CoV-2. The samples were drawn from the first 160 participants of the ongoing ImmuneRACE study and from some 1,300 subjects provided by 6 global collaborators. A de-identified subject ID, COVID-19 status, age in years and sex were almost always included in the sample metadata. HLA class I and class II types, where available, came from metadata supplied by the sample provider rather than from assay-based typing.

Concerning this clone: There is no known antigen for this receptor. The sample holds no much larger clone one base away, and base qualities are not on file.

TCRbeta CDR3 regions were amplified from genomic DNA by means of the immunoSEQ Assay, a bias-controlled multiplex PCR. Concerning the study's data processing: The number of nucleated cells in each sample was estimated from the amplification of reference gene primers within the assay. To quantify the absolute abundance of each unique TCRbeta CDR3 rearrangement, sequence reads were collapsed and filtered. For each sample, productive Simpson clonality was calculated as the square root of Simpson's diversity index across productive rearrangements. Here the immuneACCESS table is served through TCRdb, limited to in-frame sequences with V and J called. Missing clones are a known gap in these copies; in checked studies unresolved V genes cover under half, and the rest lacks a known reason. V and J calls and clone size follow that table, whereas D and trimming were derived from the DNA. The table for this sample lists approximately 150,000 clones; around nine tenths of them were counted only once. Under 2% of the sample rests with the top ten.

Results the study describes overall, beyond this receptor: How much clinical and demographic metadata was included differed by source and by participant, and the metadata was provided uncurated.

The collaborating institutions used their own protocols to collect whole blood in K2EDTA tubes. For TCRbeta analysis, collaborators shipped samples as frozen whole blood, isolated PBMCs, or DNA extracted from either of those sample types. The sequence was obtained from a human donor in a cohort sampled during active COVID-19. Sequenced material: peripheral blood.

The DNA is TGTGCCAGCAGCACGTCTGGCGGGGGGTACACAGATACGCAGTATTTT. Its protein product is CASSTSGGGYTDTQYF. The chain couples TRBV9 to TRBJ2-3; 8 central nucleotides agree with TRBD2. The CDR3 has 16 amino acids, counting the end cysteine and phenylalanine. The retained sequence is limited to the CDR3, 48 bases, with the frame set at the first base. Clipping removes 4 bases from V and 2 bases from J, with 9 as the unmatched junction base count. From a lookup of the germline V gene, CDR1 and CDR2 are SGDLS and YYNGEE.